Included here is one T cell receptor (beta chain) sequence, with context. Using immunoSEQ multiplex PCR, the repertoire was profiled, and TCRdb retains in-frame clones only, with some absent. The sample lists around 260,000 clones; 80% to 90% were seen once. The sample comes from a study of blood T cell repertoires in COVID-19. CDR3 length equals 13 residues. V lost 3 bases to trimming and J lost 4 bases; unmatched junction nucleotides: 1. The germline CDR1 and CDR2 sequences are SGDLS and YYNGEE. The J gene is TRBJ2-7, the V gene TRBV9; 10 nucleotides agree with TRBD1. Sequenced sample: PBMCs or T cells enriched from blood (not recorded which). The clonotype was recovered from a woman under 40 who had recovered from COVID-19. This chain's CDR3 is CASSEGQGYEQYF. The DNA for the CDR3 is TGTGCCAGCAGCGAGGGACAGGGGTACGAGCAGTACTTC.